This T cell receptor (beta chain) was observed in a study of cytomegalovirus exposure and HLA in healthy donors. Study results and caveats: Presence/absence analyses rested on an assumption that sequencing depth was roughly uniform across donors. Usually a TCR sequence was rare, but some public TCRs were found in many donors.

60 Vbeta and 13 Jbeta primers were used in PCR. TCRdb's table, derived via immunoSEQ multiplex PCR, lists solely in-frame clones and lacks some. The top ten clones hold about 3.8% of a sample with 85,000 to 100,000 clones, 75% to 85% of them seen once. This clone was counted a few times. The antigen remains unidentified. V shed 2 bases and J shed 5 bases, with 9 bases lying between them. CDR3 length: 13 residues. Germline V lookup: CDR1 MRHNA, CDR2 SNTAGT. The chain is built from TRBV6-4 and TRBJ1-2, with a possible D match to TRBD1 (6 bases). The sequencing sample was made of PBMCs. The receptor was derived from a woman aged 40 to 50 in good health and CMV-seronegative. The CDR3 region is CASSDGTSYGYTF. CDR3 sequence (DNA): TGTGCCAGCAGTGACGGGACAAGTTATGGCTACACCTTC.